These 20 T cell receptor beta chains came from one sample sequenced in a study of shared clonotypes between healthy human individuals. Libraries were prepared by immunoSEQ multiplex PCR; TCRdb keeps only in-frame clonotypes and omits some of them. Among 90,000 to 120,000 clones listed, just over 65% were seen once. The source material was memory CD8+ T cells sorted from blood. Noted subset: CD45RO+ cells pooled with CCR7-negative TemRA cells. These receptors were obtained from a woman under 40 in good health.

The chain uses TRBV28 and TRBJ2-7, with TRBD2 matching 8 bases. The CDR3 loop spans 12 amino acids. Germline assignment: CDR1 MDHEN and CDR2 SYDVKM. V was clipped by 7 bases and J by 2 bases; unmatched bases: 1. For the CDR3, the DNA is TGTGCCAGCATAGCGGGGCCCTACGAGCAGTACTTC. It codes for CASIAGPYEQYF.

The chain is built from TRBV11-2 and TRBJ1-3; no clear D. This CDR3 has 14 residues. V was clipped by 2 bases and J by 2 bases, with 7 bases between them. Per the germline V gene, CDR1 is SGHAT and CDR2 is FQNNGV. CDR3 coding DNA: TGTGCCAGCAGCTTAACCAGGACTGGAAACACCATATATTTT. Translating gives CASSLTRTGNTIYF. Using reference TRBV11-2 and TRBJ1-3 for the parts outside the CDR3, the full variable domain is EAGVAQSPRYKIIEKRQSVAFWCNPISGHATLYWYQQILGQGPKLLIQFQNNGVVDDSQLPKDRFSAERLKGVDSTLKIQPAKLEDSAVYLCASSLTRTGNTIYFGEGSWLTVV.

This clone was observed a single time. The same CDR3 arises from other DNA sequences in this sample as well. V and J are TRBV9 and TRBJ2-7, with D possibly being TRBD1 (6 bases). The CDR3 consists of 14 residues. With 0 bases removed from V and 5 bases from J, the gap between germline ends came to 12 bases. Germline values: CDR1 SGDLS, CDR2 YYNGEE. CDR3 protein: CASSVGGGSDEQYF. The DNA for the CDR3 is TGTGCCAGCAGCGTAGGAGGGGGATCCGACGAGCAGTACTTC.

The chain carries TRBV29-1 and TRBJ2-5; D is ambiguous. This CDR3 is built from 13 residues. Germline lookup yields CDR1 SQVTM and CDR2 ANQGSEA. The germline V and J ends were trimmed by 3 bases and 5 bases, with 13 bases remaining between them. The CDR3 sequence: CSVEDAPAETQYF. The CDR3 region has the DNA TGCAGCGTTGAGGATGCTCCCGCGGAGACCCAGTACTTC.

Only one count was recorded for this clone. The chain couples TRBV28 to TRBJ2-7; TRBD2 is a possible D gene (6 bases). The CDR3 has 14 amino acids. Germline lookup yields CDR1 MDHEN and CDR2 SYDVKM. Between the trimmed V and J ends, which lost 11 bases and 5 bases, there was a span of 22 bases. CDR3 bases: TGTGCCTCTACGACCTATCTGGAGGGCCACGAGCAGTACTTC. The encoded protein is CASTTYLEGHEQYF.

V is TRBV16 and J is TRBJ1-2, with D perhaps TRBD1 (5 bases). Deletions cut 4 bases from V and 2 bases from J, with 14 bases between. Germline V lookup: CDR1 KGHSY, CDR2 FQNENV. The CDR3 is made up of 15 amino acids. CDR3 in amino acids: CASSPPGTVNYGYTF. For the CDR3, the DNA is TGTGCCAGCAGCCCCCCAGGGACCGTGAACTATGGCTACACCTTC.

In DNA form, the CDR3 reads TGTGCCAGCAGCTTAGGGCCAGGGGGAAGCTCTGGGGCCAACGTCCTGACTTTC. Amino acids: CASSLGPGGSSGANVLTF. The chain recombines TRBV11-2 with TRBJ2-6; 7 nucleotides align to TRBD1. From germline, CDR1 is SGHAT and CDR2 FQNNGV. The CDR3 extends over 18 amino acids. V shed 1 base, J shed 0 bases, and the junction held 6 bases outside the gene matches.

This clone was found a few times. J is TRBJ2-1 and V is TRBV29-1, with unresolved D. Trimming took off 7 bases at V and 3 bases at J, with 10 bases between the two ends. From germline, CDR1 is SQVTM and CDR2 ANQGSEA. This CDR3 has 12 residues. The CDR3 here is CSADDDYNEQFF. CDR3 nucleotides: TGCAGCGCCGATGACGACTACAATGAGCAGTTCTTC.

This clone was observed at least ten times. DNA of the CDR3: TGTGCCAGCGGACAGGACCTCTCTGGGGCCAACGTCCTGACTTTC. It translates to CASGQDLSGANVLTF. This sequence joins TRBV6-1 and TRBJ2-6, with 7 bases identical to TRBD1. CDR3 size: 15 residues. After removal of 8 bases from V and 0 bases from J, the junction contained 4 bases not matched to a gene. Germline loops: CDR1 MNHNS, CDR2 SASEGT.

In its sample, this clone was seen many times. The rearrangement uses TRBV27 and TRBJ1-2, with D uncertain. Per the germline V gene, CDR1 is MNHEY and CDR2 is SMNVEV (reference sequence). The CDR3 covers 12 residues. V lost 6 bases to trimming and J lost 7 bases, with 12 bases between them. The CDR3, as DNA: TGTGCCAGCAGATATGGAGATCTTGGCTACACCTTC. Translation gives CASRYGDLGYTF.

V and J are TRBV27 and TRBJ1-2; possible D gene TRBD1, 6 bases. V was shortened by 6 bases and J by 2 bases, with 16 bases between the two germline ends. Germline V gene sequence: CDR1 MNHEY, CDR2 SMNVEV (reference sequence). CDR3 length: 15 amino acids. Here the CDR3 DNA reads TGTGCCAGCAGGGAGACTGGGGGCGGAAACTATGGCTACACCTTC. This codes for CASRETGGGNYGYTF.

The chain uses TRBV9 and TRBJ1-1; no clear D gene. Germline V gene lookup returns CDR1 SGDLS and CDR2 YYNGEE. The CDR3 has 14 residues. Trimming took off 0 bases at V and 2 bases at J, with 8 bases between the two ends. Here the CDR3 DNA reads TGTGCCAGCAGCGTAGAGATTTTTAACACTGAAGCTTTCTTT. This encodes CASSVEIFNTEAFF.

This clone has only a few counts. The V and J genes are TRBV5-8 and TRBJ2-7; 9 bases agree with TRBD1. Germline V gives CDR1 SGHTS, CDR2 YDEGEE. This CDR3 is built from 14 residues. Trimming took 3 bases from V and 2 from J; bases not matched to a gene: 3. For the CDR3, the DNA is TGTGCCAGCAGCTGGGGACAGGGTACCTACGAGCAGTACTTC. It is translated as CASSWGQGTYEQYF.

This clone was observed a handful of times. The V call is TRBV9, the J call TRBJ2-7, with 7 positions matching TRBD2. V gave up 0 bases and J gave up 2 bases; unmatched junction bases: 5. The length of the CDR3 is 15 residues. In germline, CDR1 is SGDLS, CDR2 YYNGEE. The DNA for the CDR3 is TGTGCCAGCAGCGTAGCAGCGGGACCAACCTACGAGCAGTACTTC. Translating gives CASSVAAGPTYEQYF.

This clone counts as medium-sized. This rearrangement joins TRBV5-5 to TRBJ1-1, with a possible D match to TRBD1 (6 bases). Germline V gene lookup returns CDR1 SGHKS and CDR2 YYEKEE (reference sequence). Trimming removed 4 bases at V and 5 bases at J, with 15 bases between. This CDR3 contains 14 residues. CDR3 sequence reads: CASSPAGGPTEAFF. As DNA, the CDR3 is TGTGCCAGCAGCCCAGCGGGGGGCCCAACTGAAGCTTTCTTT.

The J gene is TRBJ2-7, the V gene TRBV29-1, with 14 bases matching TRBD2. There are 14 residues in the CDR3. CDR1 is SQVTM, CDR2 ANQGSEA, per germline. J gave up 3 bases and V 7 bases, and 5 bases lay outside the gene matches. The CDR3 DNA reads TGCAGCGCGATGGGACTAGCGGGAGACTACGAGCAGTACTTC. Protein sequence: CSAMGLAGDYEQYF.

This chain joins TRBV10-3 and TRBJ1-2; maybe TRBD1 (5 bases). The V end was cut by 6 bases, the J end by 7 bases, with 12 bases between. The germline V gene has CDR1 ENHRY and CDR2 SYGVKD. This CDR3 is 12 amino acids long. Here the CDR3 reads CAIRTTVGGYTF. The CDR3 DNA is TGTGCCATCAGGACGACAGTGGGTGGCTACACCTTC.

J is TRBJ2-7 and V is TRBV2, with D uncertain. V dropped 6 bases and J dropped 11 bases, with 17 bases sitting between them. Germline values: CDR1 SNHLY, CDR2 FYNNEI. This CDR3 has 12 amino acids. The CDR3 loop is CASRGDIPWEYF. CDR3 DNA: TGTGCCAGCAGGGGTGACATCCCGTGGGAGTACTTC. The whole variable domain, filled in from reference TRBV2 and TRBJ2-7, reads EPEVTQTPSHQVTQMGQEVILRCVPISNHLYFYWYRQILGQKVEFLVSFYNNEISEKSEIFDDQFSVERPDGSNFTLKIRSTKLEDSAMYFCASRGDIPWEYFGPGTRLTVT.

The rearrangement uses TRBV4-2 and TRBJ1-3; D unclear. Germline values: CDR1 LGHNA, CDR2 YNFKEQ. CDR3 size: 16 residues. Trimming shortened V by 6 bases and J by 0 bases, and 15 bases separated the two germline ends. The CDR3 region is CASSLTAGDSGNTIYF. In nucleotides, the CDR3 is TGTGCCAGCAGTCTCACAGCCGGCGACTCTGGAAACACCATATATTTT.

The chain joins TRBV2 to TRBJ2-3; D is possibly TRBD2 (6 bases). Germline V gene sequence: CDR1 SNHLY, CDR2 FYNNEI. The V gene lost 7 bases and the J gene lost 0 bases, with 11 bases spanning the gap. The CDR3 consists of 14 residues. The CDR3 bases are TGTGCCAGCAATTCCCGGGGGAGCACAGATACGCAGTATTTT. This sequence encodes CASNSRGSTDTQYF.